This T cell receptor (beta chain) stems from a study of T-cell memory formation after mild COVID-19. UMIs and sample barcodes were carried by the TCR alpha and TCR beta cDNA libraries that 5'RACE produced using constant-segment primers. MiXCR, applied by TCRdb to the 5' RACE reads, yields one record per CDR3 protein. Found here are fewer than 250,000 distinct CDR3 sequences, roughly a tenth of them singletons; the top ten hold 2.5% to 3.5%. This clonotype was seen a handful of times. Its antigen is currently unknown. Findings and caveats of the study: CD4+ contracting clones lay mainly in CM and EM, CD8+ ones in EMRA. CD4+ bias marked clones expanding day 15 to 37, unlike balanced contracting clones.

Specimen: PBMCs or a T cell subset sorted from them (not recorded which). The sequence came from a young man who had mild COVID-19 (a few samples of this study predate the infection). Cell type and time point are not known.

CDR3 DNA sequence: TGTGCCAGCAGCCCAAAGGGAAACACCATATATTTT. Its protein is CASSPKGNTIYF. The V and J genes are TRBV7-2 and TRBJ1-3, with D unclear. Deletions cut 5 bases from V and 4 bases from J, with 6 bases between. Germline V CDR1 and CDR2: SGHTA, FQGNSA. The CDR3 loop spans 12 amino acids.